The entry below gives a single T cell receptor (beta chain) sequence along with its context. The CDR3 runs 13 residues. Looked up from germline, CDR1 is SGHTA and CDR2 is FQGTGA. J gave up 8 bases and V 5 bases, and 6 bases lay outside the gene matches. This sample was included in a study of blood T cell repertoires in COVID-19. Across the study: The study drew acute and convalescent COVID-19 samples from the United States, Italy and Spain. Sources were T cells, B-cell-depleted T cells, or PBMCs; the material itself was cDNA or gDNA.

Participant ages covered about 18 to 90 years across 20 to 30 US areas. The study recruited exposed participants who had met a COVID-19 case within 2 weeks before entry. Profiling relied on immunoSEQ multiplex PCR, and the TCRdb table lists in-frame clones only, not all of them. The sample contains 200,000 to 250,000 clones, roughly 89% of which appear only once. The V call is TRBV7-3, the J call TRBJ1-2, with 9 bases aligning to TRBD1. The specimen sequenced was PBMCs or T cells enriched from blood (not recorded which). The receptor was derived from a man aged 25-45 years who had been exposed to COVID-19. The CDR3 spells CASSPTGGWGYTF. DNA of the CDR3: TGTGCCAGCAGCCCCACAGGGGGCTGGGGCTACACCTTC.